This TCR beta chain was identified in a study of early T cells in non-severe SARS-CoV-2 infection. There are a few counts of this clonotype. The CDR3 is made up of 14 amino acids. Germline CDR1 KGHSH, CDR2 LQKENI. Trimming at V came to 3 bases and at J to 5 bases, leaving 5 bases not matched to a gene. Unique molecular identifiers were added to individual cDNA molecules. TCRdb itself ran the 5' RACE reads through MiXCR, one entry per CDR3 protein. The sample holds approximately 75,000 distinct CDR3 sequences, roughly 4.5% seen once. V usage is TRBV18 and J usage is TRBJ1-2; 8 bases are shared with TRBD1. Material: whole blood, obtained at baseline. The TCR was taken from an adult who was a healthcare worker with PCR-confirmed SARS-CoV-2 infection or an uninfected control (not recorded which). The donor label of this sample is uncertain. CDR3 amino acids: CASSPDREPYGYTF. The CDR3, as DNA: TGTGCCAGCTCACCGGACAGGGAACCGTATGGCTACACCTTC.